These 14 T cell receptor beta chains share one sample of origin, sequenced in a study of blood T cell repertoires in COVID-19. Using immunoSEQ multiplex PCR, the repertoire was profiled, and TCRdb retains in-frame clones only, with some absent. The sample consists of some 250,000 clones, roughly 86% of them appearing once. The sequenced sample was peripheral blood. These receptor sequences come from a man older than 75 with acute or convalescent COVID-19.

V gene TRBV12-5 combines with J gene TRBJ2-3; TRBD2 is a possible D gene (6 bases). Germline values: CDR1 LGHNT, CDR2 FRNRAP. Trimming took 6 bases from V and 0 from J, leaving 13 bases between them. CDR3 length: 15 amino acids. The DNA for the CDR3 is TGTGCTAGTGGGTCGGGACTTTTAAGCACAGATACGCAGTATTTT. Translation: CASGSGLLSTDTQYF.

This clone was observed a few times. The chain links TRBV20-1 to TRBJ1-1; no firm D call. Germline CDR1 and CDR2: DFQATT and SNEGSKA (reference sequence). The CDR3 is 13 residues long. The V end was cut by 3 bases, the J end by 8 bases, with 16 bases between. CDR3 DNA sequence: TGCAGTGCTAGTATTCCGGGTGAGAGGGAAGCTTTCTTT. Translated: CSASIPGEREAFF.

This chain links TRBV3-1 (or the pseudogene TRBV3-2) with TRBJ2-3; 7 bases are a match to TRBD2. The J segment lost 10 bases and the V segment lost 0 bases, leaving 13 bases of the junction unmatched. The germline CDR1 and CDR2 sequences are LGHDT and YNNKEL (reference sequence). This CDR3 contains 16 residues. The CDR3 spells CASSQDGVGRGRSQYF. The DNA for the CDR3 is TGTGCCAGCAGCCAAGATGGGGTTGGGCGGGGGAGGTCGCAGTATTTT.

CDR3 in amino acids: CATSGRVTDTQYF. The CDR3 DNA is TGTGCCACTAGCGGGCGGGTCACAGATACGCAGTATTTT. The V and J genes are TRBV19 and TRBJ2-3; TRBD2 matches at 8 bases. The CDR3 is made up of 13 amino acids. Germline trimming cut 10 bases from V and 2 bases from J; bases unmatched to any gene: 5. In germline, CDR1 is LNHDA, CDR2 SQIVND (reference sequence).

This clone was observed a few times. This chain uses TRBV6-5 with TRBJ2-2; 7 bases match TRBD1. With V trimmed by 6 bases and J by 4 bases, 5 bases remained unmatched. The CDR3 spans 14 residues. CDR1 is MNHEY, CDR2 SVGAGI, per germline. The CDR3 loop is CASRGRGITGELFF. The CDR3 nucleotides read TGTGCCAGCAGAGGCAGGGGGATCACCGGGGAGCTGTTTTTT.

This clone was seen just once. The V gene is TRBV6-5, the J gene TRBJ2-7; 7 bases match TRBD1. The CDR3 is made up of 14 amino acids. The trim removed 5 bases at V and 2 bases at J, leaving 6 bases unmatched. Germline CDR1 is MNHEY and CDR2 is SVGAGI. CDR3 nucleotides: TGTGCCAGCAGTCGACAGGGACGACCCTACGAGCAGTACTTC. It encodes CASSRQGRPYEQYF.

V gene TRBV9 combines with J gene TRBJ2-5, with TRBD1 identical over 11 bases. J lost 4 bases, V lost 1 base, and 9 bases had no gene match. The CDR3 covers 17 residues. The germline V gene has CDR1 SGDLS and CDR2 YYNGEE. The CDR3 loop is CASSVRDRGSIGETQYF. The CDR3, as DNA: TGTGCCAGCAGCGTAAGGGACAGGGGGTCTATAGGAGAGACCCAGTACTTC.

This chain links TRBV28 with TRBJ2-7; D possibly corresponds to TRBD1 (5 bases). V dropped 3 bases and J dropped 5 bases, with 14 bases sitting between them. The CDR3 length is 14 residues. Germline V gene sequence: CDR1 MDHEN, CDR2 SYDVKM. CDR3 nucleotide sequence: TGTGCCAGCAGTTTCCCCAGGGTTAACAACGAGCAGTACTTC. Its translation: CASSFPRVNNEQYF.

V gene TRBV6-1 combines with J gene TRBJ1-5; tentative D call: TRBD1 (6 bases). Germline loops: CDR1 MNHNS, CDR2 SASEGT. Trimming took off 2 bases at V and 7 bases at J, with 21 bases between the two ends. This CDR3 has 17 residues. CDR3: CASSEPRTVGANQPQHF. In DNA, the CDR3 is TGTGCCAGCAGTGAACCACGGACAGTCGGGGCAAACCAGCCCCAGCATTTT.

For this clone: This sample includes further DNA sequences coding for the same CDR3. The chain is built from TRBV28 and TRBJ1-5; D gene ambiguous. Trimming shortened V by 6 bases and J by 0 bases, and 9 bases separated the two germline ends. Germline values: CDR1 MDHEN, CDR2 SYDVKM. This CDR3 comprises 14 residues. The CDR3 nucleotides are TGTGCCAGCAGCTCCGGCGGTAGCAATCAGCCCCAGCATTTT. Its protein is CASSSGGSNQPQHF.

The rearrangement links TRBV27 to TRBJ2-2, with D tentatively TRBD2 (5 bases). CDR1 and CDR2 from the germline V gene are MNHEY and SMNVEV (reference sequence). The length of the CDR3 is 15 residues. Trimming removed 6 bases at V and 5 bases at J, with 16 bases between. As DNA, the CDR3 is TGTGCCAGCAGCCCTAATCGGGGTGGGACCGGGGAGCTGTTTTTT. It is translated as CASSPNRGGTGELFF.

CDR3 residues: CASSQDARETQYF. DNA of the CDR3: TGTGCCAGCAGCCAAGATGCCAGAGAGACCCAGTACTTC. The rearrangement joins TRBV3-1 (or the pseudogene TRBV3-2) to TRBJ2-5; D is undetermined. CDR3 length: 13 amino acids. V was shortened by 0 bases and J by 4 bases, with 6 bases between the two germline ends. Per germline, CDR1 LGHDT and CDR2 YNNKEL (reference sequence).

V and J are TRBV11-3 and TRBJ2-3; possible D gene TRBD2, 5 bases. The V gene's germline CDR1 is SGHNT and CDR2 YENEEA. This CDR3 is 15 amino acids long. V lost 5 bases, J lost 2 bases, and 14 bases lay in between. CDR3 nucleotide sequence: TGTGCCAGCAGCCCGACGGGGATTAACACAGATACGCAGTATTTT. Translating it yields CASSPTGINTDTQYF. Variable domain in full (rest from reference TRBV11-3 and TRBJ2-3): EAGVVQSPRYKIIEKKQPVAFWCNPISGHNTLYWYLQNLGQGPELLIRYENEEAVDDSQLPKDRFSAERLKGVDSTLKIQPAELGDSAVYLCASSPTGINTDTQYFGPGTRLTVL.

J is TRBJ1-2 and V is TRBV6-1; possible D gene TRBD1, 5 bases. Germline CDR1 and CDR2: MNHNS and SASEGT. Trimming took 0 bases from V and 2 from J, leaving 10 bases between them. There are 15 residues in the CDR3. The CDR3 DNA reads as TGTGCCAGCAGTGAAGCTGGGGGACTGAACTATGGCTACACCTTC. Translated: CASSEAGGLNYGYTF.